Many counts were recorded for the clone carrying this T cell receptor (beta chain). As yet, its antigen is unknown. These data originate in a study of identical twins. General study points: Within beta out-of-frame sequences, the excess sharing observed between twins was weaker. Whereas memory repertoires showed no such difference, abundant cord blood beta clonotypes carried fewer insertions. Out-of-frame alpha sequences shared between twins exhibited an excess of low generation probability.

The CDR3 is 12 residues long. J was trimmed by 6 bases and V by 4 bases; bases with no gene match: 1. Germline-derived CDR1 and CDR2 are MNHNS and SASEGT. TCRdb re-derived calls from the 5' RACE reads in MiXCR, one entry per CDR3 protein. The sample has 1.5 million to 2 million distinct CDR3 sequences, 25% to 35% seen once. The sequence came from a newborn girl in good health. The genes are TRBV6-1 and TRBJ1-2; 8 nucleotides align to TRBD1. The source material was cord blood. The DNA of the CDR3 is TGTGCCAGCAGTGTGACAGGGGATGGCTACACCTTC. It yields the protein CASSVTGDGYTF.